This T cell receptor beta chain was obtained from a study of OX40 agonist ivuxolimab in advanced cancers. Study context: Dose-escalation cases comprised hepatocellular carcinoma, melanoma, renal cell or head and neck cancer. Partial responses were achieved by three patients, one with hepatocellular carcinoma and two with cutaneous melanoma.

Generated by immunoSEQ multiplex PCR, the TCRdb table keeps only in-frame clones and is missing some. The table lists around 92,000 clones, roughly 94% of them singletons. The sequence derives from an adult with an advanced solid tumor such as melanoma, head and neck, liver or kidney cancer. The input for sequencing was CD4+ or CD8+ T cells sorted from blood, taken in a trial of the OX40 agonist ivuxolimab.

The CDR3 is CASSFGTGGQPQHF. The CDR3 nucleotides read TGTGCCAGCAGCTTTGGAACAGGCGGACAGCCCCAGCATTTT. The rearrangement uses TRBV5-4 and TRBJ1-5; D is perhaps TRBD1 (5 bases). Germline CDR1 and CDR2: SGHNT and YYREEE (reference sequence). Trimming removed 2 bases at V and 7 bases at J, with 13 bases between. The CDR3 is made up of 14 amino acids.